This note documents a single T cell receptor beta chain sequence. Antigen specificity is unknown. This specimen comes from a study of OX40 agonist ivuxolimab in advanced cancers. Findings and limits, study-wide: With doses of 0.1-3.0 mg/kg, partial responders showed among the lowest clonal expansion.

Sequencing used immunoSEQ multiplex PCR; TCRdb keeps in-frame clones, though not all of them. This table holds approximately 94,000 clones, 89% found once. V was clipped by 4 bases and J by 9 bases, with 15 bases between them. There are 13 residues in the CDR3. Germline V gene data show CDR1 as MNHNY and CDR2 as SVGAGI (reference sequence). The gene calls are TRBV6-6 and TRBJ1-1; weak D call: TRBD1 (5 bases). Sequences were derived from CD4+ or CD8+ T cells sorted from blood, sampled in a trial of the OX40 agonist ivuxolimab. This receptor was identified in an adult with an advanced solid tumor such as melanoma, head and neck, liver or kidney cancer. In DNA, the CDR3 is TGTGCCAGCAGTTCCCCAGGGCAGGGTAAAGCTTTCTTT. Translating gives CASSSPGQGKAFF.